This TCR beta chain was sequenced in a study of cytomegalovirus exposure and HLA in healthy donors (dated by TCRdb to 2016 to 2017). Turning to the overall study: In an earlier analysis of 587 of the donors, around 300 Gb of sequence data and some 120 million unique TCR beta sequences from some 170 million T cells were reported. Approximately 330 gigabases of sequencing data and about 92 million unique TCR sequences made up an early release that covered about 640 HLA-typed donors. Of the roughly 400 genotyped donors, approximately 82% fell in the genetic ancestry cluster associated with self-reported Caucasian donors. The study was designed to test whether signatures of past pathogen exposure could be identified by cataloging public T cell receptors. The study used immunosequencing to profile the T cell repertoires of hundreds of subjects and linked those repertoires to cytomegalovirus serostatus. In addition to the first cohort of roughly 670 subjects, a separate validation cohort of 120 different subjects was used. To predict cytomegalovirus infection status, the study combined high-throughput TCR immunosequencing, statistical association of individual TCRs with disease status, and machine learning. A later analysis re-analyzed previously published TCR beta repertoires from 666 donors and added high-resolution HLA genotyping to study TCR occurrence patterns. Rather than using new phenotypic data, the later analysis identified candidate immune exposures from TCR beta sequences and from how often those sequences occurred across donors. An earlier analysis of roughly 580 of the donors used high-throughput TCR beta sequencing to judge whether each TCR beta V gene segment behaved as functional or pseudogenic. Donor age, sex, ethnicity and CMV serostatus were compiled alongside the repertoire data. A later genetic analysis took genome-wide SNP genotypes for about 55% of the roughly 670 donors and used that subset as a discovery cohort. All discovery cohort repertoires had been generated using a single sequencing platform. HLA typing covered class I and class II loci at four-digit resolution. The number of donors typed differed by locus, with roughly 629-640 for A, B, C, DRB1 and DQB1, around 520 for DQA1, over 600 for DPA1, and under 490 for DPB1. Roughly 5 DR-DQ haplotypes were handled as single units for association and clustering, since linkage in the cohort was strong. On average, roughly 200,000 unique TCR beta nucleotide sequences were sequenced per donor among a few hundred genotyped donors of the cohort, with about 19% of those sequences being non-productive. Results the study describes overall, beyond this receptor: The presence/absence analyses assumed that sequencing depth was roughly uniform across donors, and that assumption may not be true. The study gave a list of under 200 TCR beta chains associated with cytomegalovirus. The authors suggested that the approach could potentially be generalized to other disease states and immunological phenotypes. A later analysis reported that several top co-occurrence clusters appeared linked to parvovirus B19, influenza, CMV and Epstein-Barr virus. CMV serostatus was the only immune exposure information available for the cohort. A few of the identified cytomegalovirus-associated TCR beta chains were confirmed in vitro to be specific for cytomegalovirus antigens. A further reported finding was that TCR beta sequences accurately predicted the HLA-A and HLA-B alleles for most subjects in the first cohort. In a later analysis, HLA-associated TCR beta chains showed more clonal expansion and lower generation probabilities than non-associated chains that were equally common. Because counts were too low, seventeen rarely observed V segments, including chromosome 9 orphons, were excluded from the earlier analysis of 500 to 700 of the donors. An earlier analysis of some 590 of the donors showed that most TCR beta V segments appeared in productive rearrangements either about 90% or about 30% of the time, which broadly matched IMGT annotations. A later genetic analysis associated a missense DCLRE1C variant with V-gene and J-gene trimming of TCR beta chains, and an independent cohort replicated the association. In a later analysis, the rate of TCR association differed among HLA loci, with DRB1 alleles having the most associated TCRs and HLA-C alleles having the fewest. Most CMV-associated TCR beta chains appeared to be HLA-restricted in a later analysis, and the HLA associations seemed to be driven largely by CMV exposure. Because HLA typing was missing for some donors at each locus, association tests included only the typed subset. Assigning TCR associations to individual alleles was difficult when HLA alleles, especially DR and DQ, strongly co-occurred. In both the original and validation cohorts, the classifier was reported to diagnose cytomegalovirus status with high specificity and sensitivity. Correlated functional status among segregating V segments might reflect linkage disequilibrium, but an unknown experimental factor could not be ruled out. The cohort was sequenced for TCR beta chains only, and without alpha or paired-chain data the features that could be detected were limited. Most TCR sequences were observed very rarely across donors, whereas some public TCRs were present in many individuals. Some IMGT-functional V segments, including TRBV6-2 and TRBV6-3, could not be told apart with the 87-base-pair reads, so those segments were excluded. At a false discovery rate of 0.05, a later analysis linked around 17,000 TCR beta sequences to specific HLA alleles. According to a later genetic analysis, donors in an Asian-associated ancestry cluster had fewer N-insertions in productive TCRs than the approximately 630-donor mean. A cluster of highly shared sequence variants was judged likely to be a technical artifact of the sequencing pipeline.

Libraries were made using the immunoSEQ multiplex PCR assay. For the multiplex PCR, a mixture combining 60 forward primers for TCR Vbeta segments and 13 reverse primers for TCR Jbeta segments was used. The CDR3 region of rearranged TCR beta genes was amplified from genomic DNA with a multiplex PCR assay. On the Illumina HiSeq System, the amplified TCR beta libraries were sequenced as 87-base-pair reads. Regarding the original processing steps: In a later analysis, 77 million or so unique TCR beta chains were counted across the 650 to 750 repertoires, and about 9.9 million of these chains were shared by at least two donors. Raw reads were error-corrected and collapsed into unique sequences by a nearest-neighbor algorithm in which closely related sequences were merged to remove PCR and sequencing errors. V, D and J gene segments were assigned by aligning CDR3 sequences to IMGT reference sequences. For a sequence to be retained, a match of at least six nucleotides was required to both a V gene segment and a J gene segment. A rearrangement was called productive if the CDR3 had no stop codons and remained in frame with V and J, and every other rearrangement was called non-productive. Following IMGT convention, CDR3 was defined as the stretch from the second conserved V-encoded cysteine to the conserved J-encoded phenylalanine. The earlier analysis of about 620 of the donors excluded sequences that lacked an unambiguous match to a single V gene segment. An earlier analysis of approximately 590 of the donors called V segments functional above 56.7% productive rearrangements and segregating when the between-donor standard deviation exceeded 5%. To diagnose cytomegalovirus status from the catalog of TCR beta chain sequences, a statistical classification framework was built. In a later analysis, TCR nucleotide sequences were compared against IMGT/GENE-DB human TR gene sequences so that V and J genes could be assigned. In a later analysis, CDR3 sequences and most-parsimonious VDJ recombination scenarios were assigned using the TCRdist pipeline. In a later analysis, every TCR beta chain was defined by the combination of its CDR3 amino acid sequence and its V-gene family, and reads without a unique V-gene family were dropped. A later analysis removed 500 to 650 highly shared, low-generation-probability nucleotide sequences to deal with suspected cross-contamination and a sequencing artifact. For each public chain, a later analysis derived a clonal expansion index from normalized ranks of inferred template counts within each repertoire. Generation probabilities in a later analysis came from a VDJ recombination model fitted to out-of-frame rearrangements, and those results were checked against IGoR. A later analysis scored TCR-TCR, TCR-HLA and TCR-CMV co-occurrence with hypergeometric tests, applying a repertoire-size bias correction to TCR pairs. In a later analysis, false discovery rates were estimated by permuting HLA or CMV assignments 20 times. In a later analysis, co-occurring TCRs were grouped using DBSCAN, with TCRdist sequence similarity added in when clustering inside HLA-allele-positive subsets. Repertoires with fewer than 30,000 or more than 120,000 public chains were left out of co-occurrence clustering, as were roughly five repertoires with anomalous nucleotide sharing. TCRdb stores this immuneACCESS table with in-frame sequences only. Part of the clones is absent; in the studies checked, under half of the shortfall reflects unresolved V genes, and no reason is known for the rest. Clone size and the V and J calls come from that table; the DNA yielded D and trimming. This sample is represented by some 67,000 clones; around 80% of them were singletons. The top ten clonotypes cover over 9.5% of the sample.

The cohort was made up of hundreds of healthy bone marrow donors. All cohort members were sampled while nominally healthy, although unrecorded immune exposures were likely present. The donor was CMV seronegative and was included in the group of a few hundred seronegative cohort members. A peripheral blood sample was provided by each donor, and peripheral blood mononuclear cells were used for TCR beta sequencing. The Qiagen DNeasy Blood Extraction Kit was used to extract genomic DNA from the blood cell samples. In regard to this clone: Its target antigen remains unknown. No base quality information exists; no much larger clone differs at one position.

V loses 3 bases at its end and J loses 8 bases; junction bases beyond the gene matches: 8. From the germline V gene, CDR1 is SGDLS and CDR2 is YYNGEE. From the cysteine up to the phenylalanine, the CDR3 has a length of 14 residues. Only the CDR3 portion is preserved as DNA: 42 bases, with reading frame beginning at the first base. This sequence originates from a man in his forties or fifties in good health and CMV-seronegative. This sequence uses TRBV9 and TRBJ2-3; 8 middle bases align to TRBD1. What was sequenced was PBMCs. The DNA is TGTGCCAGCAGCGAGAGAACAGGGGGAGGTACGCAGTATTTT. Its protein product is CASSERTGGGTQYF. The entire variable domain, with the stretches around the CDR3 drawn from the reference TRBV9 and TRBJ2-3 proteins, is DSGVTQTPKHLITATGQRVTLRCSPRSGDLSVYWYQQSLDQGLQFLIQYYNGEERAKGNILERFSAQQFPDLHSELNLSSLELGDSALYFCASSERTGGGTQYFGPGTRLTVL.